Listed here are 6 T cell receptor beta chains from one sample, sequenced in a study of T cell repertoires in cytomegalovirus infection. No antigen has been identified for these receptors. Each CDR3 protein gets one entry after TCRdb re-called the reads with MiXCR. Of some 940,000 distinct CDR3 sequences listed, 31% were seen once; the top ten hold roughly 12%. The sample in question was cultured CD8+ T cells from PBMCs, obtained from culture after CMV antigen stimulation. The receptors stem from a human donor in good health (CMV status not recorded). Some clones in this sample may be carry-over from other donors' samples.

This clonotype has ten or more counts. The rearrangement joins TRBV10-3 to TRBJ2-3, with a weak D call TRBD2 (5 bases). Germline CDR1 is ENHRY and CDR2 is SYGVKD. This CDR3 spans 12 amino acids. V was cut by 0 bases and J by 7 bases, with 5 bases left in between. The CDR3 coding sequence is TGTGCCATCAGTGAGTCCGGGAATACGCAGTATTTT. This gives the protein CAISESGNTQYF.

The CDR3 loop reads CASSLRPTPDTF. For the CDR3, the DNA is TGTGCCAGCAGCCTAAGACCAACACCCGACACCTTC. The rearrangement uses TRBV7-9 and TRBJ1-2; unclear D gene. Germline CDR1 reads SEHNR; CDR2 reads FQNEAQ (reference sequence). The CDR3 spans 12 residues. Trimming left V 5 bases short and J 12 bases short, with 16 bases between. The full variable domain, rest sourced from reference TRBV7-9 and TRBJ1-2, is DTGVSQNPRHKITKRGQNVTFRCDPISEHNRLYWYRQTLGQGPEFLTYFQNEAQLEKSRLLSDRFSAERPKGSFSTLEIQRTEQGDSAMYLCASSLRPTPDTFGSGTRLTVV.

This sequence joins TRBV5-4 and TRBJ1-6; weak D call: TRBD1 (6 bases). This CDR3 comprises 15 residues. V lost 0 bases and J lost 7, with 11 bases in between. The V gene's germline CDR1 is SGHNT and CDR2 YYREEE (reference sequence). The CDR3 here is CASSLGGGVNSPLHF. The CDR3 DNA is TGTGCCAGCAGCTTGGGAGGGGGAGTGAATTCACCCCTCCACTTT. Using reference TRBV5-4 and TRBJ1-6 for the parts outside the CDR3, the full variable domain is ETGVTQSPTHLIKTRGQQVTLRCSSQSGHNTVSWYQQALGQGPQFIFQYYREEENGRGNFPPRFSGLQFPNYSSELNVNALELDDSALYLCASSLGGGVNSPLHFGNGTRLTVT.

Turning to this clonotype: At one end the junction does not follow the germline gene, possibly because of a read error. The J gene is TRBJ2-2, the V gene TRBV12-3 or TRBV12-4; TRBD2 is a possible D gene (5 bases). This CDR3 has 13 residues. The CDR3 region has the DNA TGTGCCAGCAGTACACACAGCACCGGGGAGCCGTTTTTT. Translating gives CASSTHSTGEPFF.

J is TRBJ1-6 and V is TRBV20-1, with D possibly matching TRBD1 (5 bases). The CDR3 runs 17 residues. The germline CDR1 and CDR2 sequences are DFQATT and SNEGSKA (reference sequence). V was trimmed by 2 bases and J by 8 bases, leaving 22 bases between them. DNA for the CDR3: TGCAGTGCTAGAAAGGGGATCGGGCCCCATCGCGATTCACCCCTCCACTTT. Translated, it gives CSARKGIGPHRDSPLHF.

This clonotype was observed a handful of times. This rearrangement joins TRBV5-6 to TRBJ1-2; D is undetermined. CDR1 is SGHDT, CDR2 YYEEEE, per germline. V gave up 1 base and J gave up 3 bases, with 16 bases separating them. This CDR3 spans 16 amino acids. The CDR3 is CASSLTQHQRYYGYTF. Here the CDR3 DNA reads TGTGCCAGCAGCTTGACCCAGCACCAACGATACTATGGCTACACCTTC.